The 26 T cell receptor beta chains below come from one sample, sequenced in a study of T cell repertoires in cytomegalovirus infection. TCRdb redid the calling of the reads with MiXCR, one entry per CDR3 protein. Of around 800,000 distinct CDR3 sequences listed, 30% to 35% are singletons. The antigens for these receptors are not known. The specimen comprised cultured CD8+ T cells from PBMCs, sampled from culture after CMV antigen stimulation. The receptor source for this set is a human donor in good health (CMV status not recorded). Some clones in this sample may be carry-over from other donors' samples.

This clonotype was recorded many times. The chain is built from TRBV7-2 and TRBJ2-6; a weak D match, TRBD1 (5 bases). CDR1 SGHTA and CDR2 FQGNSA come from the germline V gene. The CDR3 covers 16 residues. The V end was cut by 1 base, the J end by 5 bases, with 12 bases between. The CDR3 is CASSLGQRGRANVLTF. CDR3 nucleotides: TGTGCCAGCAGCTTAGGTCAAAGGGGTCGGGCCAACGTCCTGACTTTC.

This chain links TRBV6-6 with TRBJ2-5; D gene ambiguous. The CDR3 extends over 16 amino acids. In germline, CDR1 is MNHNY, CDR2 SVGAGI (reference sequence). Trimming shortened V by 2 bases and J by 3 bases, and 16 bases separated the two germline ends. The CDR3 DNA follows: TGTGCCAGCAGTTACGCAACCGGGTCCTCGAAAGAGACCCAGTACTTC. Its protein product is CASSYATGSSKETQYF.

V and J are TRBV3-1 and TRBJ1-5; D remains ambiguous. Trimming removed 4 bases from V and 5 bases from J, with 21 bases in between. The CDR3 spans 17 residues. Germline CDR1 reads LGHDT; CDR2 reads YNNKEL (reference sequence). CDR3 amino acids: CASSPRVPKEDDQPQHF. In nucleotides, the CDR3 is TGTGCCAGCAGCCCGAGGGTCCCGAAGGAGGACGATCAGCCCCAGCATTTT.

This clonotype was picked up many times. The chain combines TRBV29-1 with TRBJ2-7; 7 bases agree with TRBD1. The V and J ends lost 2 bases and 1 base, in that order; junction bases with no gene match: 8. Germline V CDR1 and CDR2: SQVTM, ANQGSEA. The CDR3 has 15 residues. CDR3 coding DNA: TGCAGCGTTGAAATCTGGGACAGAGCTTCCTACGAGCAGTACTTC. Translation gives CSVEIWDRASYEQYF.

J is TRBJ1-1 and V is TRBV7-9; 10 bases line up with TRBD1. The CDR3 contains 16 residues. After removal of 4 bases from V and 5 bases from J, the junction contained 10 bases not matched to a gene. Looked up from germline, CDR1 is SEHNR and CDR2 is FQNEAQ (reference sequence). CDR3 DNA: TGTGCCAGCAGCTCCCCCCGACAGGGGGCTGGAACTGAAGCTTTCTTT. This sequence encodes CASSSPRQGAGTEAFF.

In its sample, this clonotype was seen a few times. The V and J genes are TRBV12-3 or TRBV12-4 and TRBJ2-5; no firm D call. The length of the CDR3 is 13 residues. The V end lost 3 bases, the J end lost 5 bases, and 10 bases lay between the germline ends. The CDR3 DNA sequence: TGTGCCAGCAGTTTCTCACCCCCCGAGACCCAGTACTTC. As protein: CASSFSPPETQYF.

This clonotype showed up just a few times. The gene calls are TRBV27 and TRBJ2-7; a possible D gene is TRBD1 (5 bases). Germline V CDR1 and CDR2: MNHEY, SMNVEV (reference sequence). The V gene lost 6 bases and the J gene lost 0 bases, with 15 bases spanning the gap. CDR3 length equals 15 residues. The CDR3 DNA reads TGTGCCAGCAGCGCTGGGGCTCTTCTCTCCTACGAGCAGTACTTC. Translated, it gives CASSAGALLSYEQYF.

This clonotype was found many times. The V gene is TRBV9, the J gene TRBJ2-3; D is ambiguous. Trimming took off 3 bases at V and 2 bases at J, with 1 base between the two ends. Germline CDR1 and CDR2: SGDLS and YYNGEE. The CDR3 contains 11 residues. CDR3 region: CASSATDTQYF. In DNA form, the CDR3 reads TGTGCCAGCAGCGCCACAGATACGCAGTATTTT.

This clonotype was seen a handful of times. The chain uses TRBV19 and TRBJ1-1; D gene unclear. CDR1 and CDR2 (germline): LNHDA, SQIVND (reference sequence). Trimming removed 5 bases from V and 7 bases from J, with 8 bases in between. The CDR3 contains 11 residues. Here the CDR3 DNA reads TGTGCCAGTAGTGACGAGTTTGAAGCTTTCTTT. Translated: CASSDEFEAFF.

The chain is built from TRBV12-3 or TRBV12-4 and TRBJ1-5; 9 nucleotides agree with TRBD1. This CDR3 spans 21 amino acids. V was pared by 3 bases and J by 5 bases, with 23 bases of the junction left unmatched. The CDR3 DNA is TGTGCCAGCAGTTTCTTAGTGGTGGGGCACCGGGACAGGGTTATAGATCAGCCCCAGCATTTT. Translated: CASSFLVVGHRDRVIDQPQHF.

The chain uses TRBV2 and TRBJ2-3; TRBD2 agrees at 8 bases. V lost 8 bases, J lost 0 bases, and 7 bases stayed unmatched. The CDR3 runs to 15 residues. Looked up from germline, CDR1 is SNHLY and CDR2 is FYNNEI. CDR3 protein: CASGSSGYSTDTQYF. In DNA form, the CDR3 reads TGTGCCAGCGGATCTAGCGGGTATAGCACAGATACGCAGTATTTT. The whole variable domain, filled in from reference TRBV2 and TRBJ2-3, reads EPEVTQTPSHQVTQMGQEVILRCVPISNHLYFYWYRQILGQKVEFLVSFYNNEISEKSEIFDDQFSVERPDGSNFTLKIRSTKLEDSAMYFCASGSSGYSTDTQYFGPGTRLTVL.

This clonotype was detected only a few times. V usage is TRBV6-2 or TRBV6-3 and J usage is TRBJ2-1; the D gene is possibly TRBD1 (6 bases). V was clipped by 8 bases and J by 0 bases, with 23 bases between them. CDR3 length: 18 residues. CDR1 and CDR2 (germline): MNHEY, SVGEGT. CDR3 region: CASYSRDTILSSYNEQFF. The CDR3, as DNA: TGTGCCAGCTATTCACGGGACACCATACTCAGCTCCTACAATGAGCAGTTCTTC.

There are many counts of this clonotype. The chain recombines TRBV7-2 with TRBJ2-7; D is possibly TRBD2 (6 bases). The CDR3 totals 15 residues. V was shortened by 5 bases and J by 2 bases, with 16 bases between the two germline ends. Germline V gene sequence: CDR1 SGHTA, CDR2 FQGNSA. Here the CDR3 DNA reads TGTGCCAGCAGCAGAGGACACGGGGGAACCTACGAGCAGTACGTC. The encoded protein is CASSRGHGGTYEQYV.

This clonotype was seen at least ten times. The CDR3 DNA reads as TGTGCCAGCAGCTTACGTGATTTCTCGACAGATCTTAACTATGGCTACACCTTC. Encoded protein: CASSLRDFSTDLNYGYTF. The chain combines TRBV7-2 with TRBJ1-2; TRBD1 might be the D (5 bases). The CDR3 sequence is 18 residues long. Trimming stripped 2 bases from V and 1 base from J, with 20 bases between. The germline gives CDR1 SGHTA, CDR2 FQGNSA.

This sequence joins TRBV28 and TRBJ1-2, with D tentatively TRBD1 (6 bases). Between the trimmed V and J ends, which lost 3 bases and 8 bases, there was a span of 19 bases. The CDR3 spans 15 residues. Germline CDR1 reads MDHEN; CDR2 reads SYDVKM. The CDR3 coding sequence is TGTGCCAGCAGTTTTCACGGAGCCCCTCAGGGGGGCTACACCTTC. Translating gives CASSFHGAPQGGYTF.

This clonotype was detected only a few times. This chain links TRBV20-1 with TRBJ1-6; no definite D call. This CDR3 contains 12 residues. Germline V gene sequence: CDR1 DFQATT, CDR2 SNEGSKA (reference sequence). V dropped 6 bases and J dropped 8 bases, with 11 bases sitting between them. The CDR3 DNA is TGCAGTGCCCCCGCGGACTATTCACCCCTCCACTTT. Translation gives CSAPADYSPLHF.

The V gene is TRBV5-1, the J gene TRBJ2-3; D is unresolved. CDR3 length equals 14 residues. V lost 3 bases to trimming and J lost 3 bases, with 11 bases between them. Per the germline V gene, CDR1 is SGHRS and CDR2 is YFSETQ. DNA for the CDR3: TGCGCCAGCAGCTACGGAGACGGGACAGATACGCAGTATTTT. Its translation: CASSYGDGTDTQYF.

V and J are TRBV14 and TRBJ2-7; the D call may be TRBD1 or TRBD2 (5 bases each). The CDR3 covers 17 residues. Looked up from germline, CDR1 is SGHDN and CDR2 is FVKESK. Deletions cut 4 bases from V and 5 bases from J, with 24 bases between. The CDR3 spells CASSLLITGPKGNEQYF. The CDR3 nucleotides read TGTGCCAGCAGCCTACTGATTACGGGACCGAAAGGTAACGAGCAGTACTTC.

CDR3 amino acids: CSARDLSGTHYEQYF. The CDR3 region has the DNA TGCAGTGCTAGAGATCTATCCGGGACACACTACGAGCAGTACTTC. V is TRBV20-1 and J is TRBJ2-7, with a tentative D call TRBD1 (6 bases). The CDR3 is 15 residues long. The germline V and J ends were trimmed by 0 bases and 3 bases, with 15 bases remaining between them. The V gene's germline CDR1 is DFQATT and CDR2 SNEGSKA (reference sequence).

The chain combines TRBV9 with TRBJ1-2, with D hard to call. CDR3 length: 14 amino acids. Trimming took off 6 bases at V and 2 bases at J, with 14 bases between the two ends. Germline CDR1 reads SGDLS; CDR2 reads YYNGEE. The CDR3, as DNA: TGTGCCAGCACCCTAGGTGCAGACAACTATGGCTACACCTTC. Translated: CASTLGADNYGYTF.

This clonotype has at least ten counts. V is TRBV20-1 and J is TRBJ1-2, with 9 positions matching TRBD1. After removal of 3 bases from V and 4 bases from J, the junction contained 6 bases not matched to a gene. The CDR3 is 14 amino acids. Germline V gene sequence: CDR1 DFQATT, CDR2 SNEGSKA (reference sequence). CDR3 nucleotide sequence: TGCAGTGCTAGTACAGGGGGCGCGGTCTATGGCTACACCTTC. The encoded protein is CSASTGGAVYGYTF.

V usage is TRBV12-3 or TRBV12-4 and J usage is TRBJ2-5, with TRBD2 matching over 10 bases. The CDR3 extends over 15 amino acids. V lost 5 bases, J lost 2 bases, and 5 bases stayed unmatched. The CDR3 coding sequence is TGTGCCAGCAGTGCTAGCGGGGGCTATCAAGAGACCCAGTACTTC. Translating it yields CASSASGGYQETQYF.

This clonotype was counted ten times or more. CDR3 loop: CASSCTGDTEAFF. The CDR3, as DNA: TGTGCCAGCAGCTGCACAGGGGACACTGAAGCTTTCTTT. V and J are TRBV7-4 and TRBJ1-1, with TRBD1 matching over 7 bases. This CDR3 spans 13 amino acids. V lost 4 bases to trimming and J lost 3 bases; unmatched junction nucleotides: 2. In germline, CDR1 is SGHVT, CDR2 SQSDAQ. Full variable domain (remainder filled in from reference TRBV7-4 and TRBJ1-1): GAGVSQSPRYKVAKRGRDVALRCDSISGHVTLYWYRQTLGQGSEVLTYSQSDAQRDKSGRPSGRFSAERPERSVSTLKIQRTEQGDSAVYLCASSCTGDTEAFFGQGTRLTVV.

The V call is TRBV27, the J call TRBJ1-6; D call uncertain. This CDR3 is built from 13 residues. V lost 5 bases to trimming and J lost 0 bases, with 2 bases between them. Germline V gene data show CDR1 as MNHEY and CDR2 as SMNVEV (reference sequence). The CDR3 DNA follows: TGTGCCAGCAGTGGCTCCTATAATTCACCCCTCCACTTT. Translated: CASSGSYNSPLHF.

V and J are TRBV6-6 and TRBJ1-1; TRBD1 is a possible D gene (6 bases). Trimming took 10 bases from V and 0 from J, leaving 12 bases between them. Per germline, CDR1 MNHNY and CDR2 SVGAGI (reference sequence). CDR3 length equals 13 residues. CDR3 bases: TGTGCCACCTCAGGGGACTTGAACACTGAAGCTTTCTTT. It specifies CATSGDLNTEAFF.

With respect to this clonotype: The junction does not match germline at one end; this may be a read error. This rearrangement joins TRBV18 to TRBJ1-1, with D uncertain. The CDR3 length is 15 residues. The V gene's germline CDR1 is KGHSH and CDR2 LQKENI. CDR3 protein: CTSSPGIPANTEAFF. The CDR3, as DNA: TGTACCAGCTCACCAGGAATCCCCGCAAACACTGAAGCTTTCTTT.